The source of this TCR beta chain is a study of a mutant IDH1 vaccine in newly diagnosed glioma. As for time point: week 11, during vaccination. Each dose delivered 300 ug of mutant IDH1 20-mer peptide subcutaneously with imiquimod. In its sample, this clone was seen a few times. Its antigen remains unidentified. The CDR3 runs to 15 residues. V lost 2 bases to trimming and J lost 4 bases, with 14 bases between them. CDR1 MNHEY and CDR2 SMNVEV come from the germline V gene (reference sequence). Here immunoSEQ multiplex PCR was the method, and the copy in TCRdb shows in-frame clones only, minus some. The data contain around 31,000 clones, 78% of them singletons.

The TCR originated in a man aged 30 to 45 with glioma. The chain is built from TRBV27 and TRBJ1-1; unclear D gene. Sequenced here: PBMCs, sampled from a glioma patient whose treatment included an IDH1 peptide vaccine. The CDR3: CASSLNLEGSTEAFF. DNA for the CDR3: TGTGCCAGCAGTTTAAATCTCGAAGGGAGCACTGAAGCTTTCTTT.